One T cell receptor beta chain is described in this entry. Antigen unknown. V was shortened by 0 bases and J by 4 bases, with 7 bases between the two germline ends. The CDR3 consists of 13 residues. Germline loops: CDR1 SGDLS, CDR2 YYNGEE. Using immunoSEQ multiplex PCR, the repertoire was profiled, and TCRdb retains in-frame clones only, with some absent. The sample comprises about 120,000 clones, roughly 90% of which are singletons, and 1.4% to 1.5% rests with the top ten. The donors formed part of the approximately 130-subject validation cohort, distinct from the roughly 660-subject first cohort. This entry comes from a study of cytomegalovirus exposure and HLA in healthy donors. Notes on the study in general: The CMV antigen specificity of a few CMV-associated chains was confirmed through in vitro analysis.

V gene TRBV9 combines with J gene TRBJ1-2, with a tentative D call TRBD1 (5 bases). The sample consisted of PBMCs. This receptor was taken from a woman aged 25 to 39 in good health and CMV-seropositive. The CDR3 nucleotides are TGTGCCAGCAGCGTAGTGGGGGGCTATGGCTACACCTTC. Translation: CASSVVGGYGYTF.